The rows below give T cell receptor beta chains drawn from one sample of a study of cytomegalovirus exposure and HLA in healthy donors. Produced via immunoSEQ multiplex PCR; TCRdb's table is partial and in-frame only. The sample shows 100,000 or so clones, roughly three quarters of them seen only once. Material for sequencing was PBMCs. These receptor sequences come from a middle-aged man in good health and CMV-seropositive. Each CDR3 is given with its conserved first and last residue. A D gene is named only where the DNA matches it firmly. Clone sizes are given selectively: once, few, many, or a class where the clone is expanded.

clone_size	v_call	cdr3_length	j_call	d_call	cdr3_nt	cdr3_aa
NA	TRBV29-1	12	TRBJ2-7	NA	TGCAGCGTGGGAGACGGCAGCTACGAGCAGTACTTC	CSVGDGSYEQYF
NA	TRBV30	13	TRBJ1-5	TRBD1	TGTGCCTGGAGTCCACAGGGGGATCAGCCCCAGCATTTT	CAWSPQGDQPQHF
few	TRBV4-3	17	TRBJ2-2	NA	TGCGCCAGCAGCCCCCAACGTTATCTCGGGAACACCGGGGAGCTGTTTTTT	CASSPQRYLGNTGELFF
NA	TRBV19	15	TRBJ2-2	NA	TGTGCCAGTAGTATTAGGGACTGGAACACCGGGGAGCTGTTTTTT	CASSIRDWNTGELFF
medium-sized	TRBV28	17	TRBJ2-6	TRBD2	TGTGCCACCACTAGCGGGAGTTCTAGCTCTGGGGCCAACGTCCTGACTTTC	CATTSGSSSSGANVLTF
few	TRBV6-5	11	TRBJ1-1	NA	TGTGCCAGCGCACTCAACACTGAAGCTTTCTTT	CASALNTEAFF
NA	TRBV6-1	14	TRBJ2-1	TRBD1	TGTGCCAGCAGTGGGACAGGGGGATCGGGTGAGCAGTTCTTC	CASSGTGGSGEQFF
NA	TRBV28	13	TRBJ2-1	NA	TGTGCCAGCAGGCCTACAGGGCTGGGCGAGCAGTTCTTC	CASRPTGLGEQFF
NA	TRBV21-1	15	TRBJ1-5	NA	TGTGCCAGCAGCAAAGTTCCAGGGCGGAATCAGCCCCAGCATTTT	CASSKVPGRNQPQHF
NA	TRBV19	16	TRBJ1-5	TRBD1	TGTGCCAGTAGTATGGGGGACAGGGCTCTCAATCAGCCCCAGCATTTT	CASSMGDRALNQPQHF
NA	TRBV28	14	TRBJ2-2	TRBD1	TGTGCCAGCAGCACAGGGGGGAGCACCGGGGAGCTGTTTTTT	CASSTGGSTGELFF
NA	TRBV19	14	TRBJ2-5	TRBD2	TGTGCCAGTAGTCGGACTAGCGGAGTTGAGACCCAGTACTTC	CASSRTSGVETQYF
few	TRBV5-5	15	TRBJ2-1	NA	TGTGCCAGCAGCTTCGGTTACCCTAGCGACAATGAGCAGTTCTTC	CASSFGYPSDNEQFF
NA	TRBV28	14	TRBJ2-3	TRBD1	TGTGCCAGCAGTTTGACAGGGGGGGCAGATACGCAGTATTTT	CASSLTGGADTQYF